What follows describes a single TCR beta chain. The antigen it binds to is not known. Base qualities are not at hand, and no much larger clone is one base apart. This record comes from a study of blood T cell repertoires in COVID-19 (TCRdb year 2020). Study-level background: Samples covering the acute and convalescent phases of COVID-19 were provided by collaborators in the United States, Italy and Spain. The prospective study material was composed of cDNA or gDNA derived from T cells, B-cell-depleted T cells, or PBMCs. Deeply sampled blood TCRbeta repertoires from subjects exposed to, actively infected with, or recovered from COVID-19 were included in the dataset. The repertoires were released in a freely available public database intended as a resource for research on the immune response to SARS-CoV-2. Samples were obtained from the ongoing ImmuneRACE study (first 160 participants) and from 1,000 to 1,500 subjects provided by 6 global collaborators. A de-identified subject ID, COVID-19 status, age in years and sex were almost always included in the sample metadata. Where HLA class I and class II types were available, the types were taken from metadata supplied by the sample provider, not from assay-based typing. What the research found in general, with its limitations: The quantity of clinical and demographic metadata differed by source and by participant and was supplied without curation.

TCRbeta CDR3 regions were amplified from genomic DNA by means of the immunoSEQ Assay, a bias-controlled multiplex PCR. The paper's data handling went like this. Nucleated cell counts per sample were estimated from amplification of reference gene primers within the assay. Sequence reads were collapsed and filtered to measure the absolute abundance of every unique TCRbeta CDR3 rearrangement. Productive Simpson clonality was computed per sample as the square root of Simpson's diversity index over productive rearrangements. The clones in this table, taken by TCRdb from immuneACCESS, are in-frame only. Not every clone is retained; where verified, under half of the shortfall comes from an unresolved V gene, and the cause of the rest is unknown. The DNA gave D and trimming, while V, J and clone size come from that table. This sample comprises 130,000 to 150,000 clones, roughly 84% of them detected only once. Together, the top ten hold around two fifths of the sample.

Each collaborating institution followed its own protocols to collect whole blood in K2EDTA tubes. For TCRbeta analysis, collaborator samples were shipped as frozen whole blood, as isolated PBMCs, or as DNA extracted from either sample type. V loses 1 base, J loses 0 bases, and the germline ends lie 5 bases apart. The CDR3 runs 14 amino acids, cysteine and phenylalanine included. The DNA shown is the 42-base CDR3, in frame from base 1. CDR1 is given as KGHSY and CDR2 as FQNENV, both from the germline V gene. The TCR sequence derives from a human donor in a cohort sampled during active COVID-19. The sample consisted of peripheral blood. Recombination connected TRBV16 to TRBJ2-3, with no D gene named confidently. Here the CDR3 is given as CASSQLGSTDTQYF. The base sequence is TGTGCCAGCAGCCAATTGGGCAGCACAGATACGCAGTATTTT.